What follows describes a single TCR beta chain. This entry comes from a study of identical twins. Looked up from germline, CDR1 is GTSNPN and CDR2 is SVGIG (reference sequence). V was trimmed by 2 bases and J by 9 bases, leaving 11 bases between them. The CDR3 length is 12 residues. TCRdb processed the 5' RACE reads anew with MiXCR; each CDR3 protein has one entry. The top ten clones hold about 38% of a sample with approximately 190,000 distinct CDR3 sequences, more than 15% of them seen once. The same sample was also used in a study of T cells expressing NK-cell markers.

The sample consisted of CD8+ T cells sorted from blood. J is TRBJ2-1 and V is TRBV30; D is possibly TRBD1 (6 bases). The sequence derives from a woman aged 18-29 years in good health. CDR3 region: CAWSSTGPEQFF. The DNA for the CDR3 is TGTGCCTGGAGTTCAACAGGGCCTGAGCAGTTCTTC.